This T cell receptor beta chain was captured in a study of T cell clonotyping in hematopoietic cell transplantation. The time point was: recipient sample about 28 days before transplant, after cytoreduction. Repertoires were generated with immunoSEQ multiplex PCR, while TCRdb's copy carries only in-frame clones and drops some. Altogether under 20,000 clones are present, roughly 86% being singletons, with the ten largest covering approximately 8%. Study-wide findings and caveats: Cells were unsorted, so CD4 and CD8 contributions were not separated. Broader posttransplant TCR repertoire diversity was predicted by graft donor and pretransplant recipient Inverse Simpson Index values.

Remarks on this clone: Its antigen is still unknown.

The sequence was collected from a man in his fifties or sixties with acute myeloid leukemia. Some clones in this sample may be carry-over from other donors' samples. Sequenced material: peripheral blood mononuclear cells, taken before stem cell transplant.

The CDR3 region is CATALRQYTEAFF. The CDR3 DNA sequence: TGTGCCACCGCACTTAGGCAGTACACTGAAGCTTTCTTT. The V and J genes are TRBV28 and TRBJ1-1; D gene unclear. With 10 bases removed from V and 3 bases from J, the gap between germline ends came to 15 bases. Germline loops: CDR1 MDHEN, CDR2 SYDVKM. The CDR3 sequence is 13 residues long.